Sequencing of this T cell receptor (beta chain) was carried out in a study of blood T cells in healthy people across ages. V dropped 0 bases and J dropped 5; count of bases not matched to a gene: 6. The germline V gene encodes CDR1 MNHEY and CDR2 SVGAGI. CDR3 length: 15 residues. This clonotype was counted at least ten times. The use of a sample-barcoded 5' primer and a J-beta primer mix characterized a second PCR of about 6 to 12 cycles. MiXCR was run by TCRdb on the 5' RACE reads, yielding one entry per CDR3 protein. Among 800,000 to 950,000 distinct CDR3 sequences listed, under 35% were seen once. The sample was also linked to a second study, of T cells of mothers and their children.

The V call is TRBV6-5, the J call TRBJ2-7; 8 positions match TRBD1. The TCR comes from a woman aged 40 to 55 in good health. The source material was blood. The CDR3 here is CASSYSMDRAHEQYF. CDR3 bases: TGTGCCAGCAGTTACTCGATGGACAGGGCCCACGAGCAGTACTTC.